The 32 T cell receptor beta chains below all came from one sample that was sequenced in a study of regulatory T cells in long-lasting Graves disease. Time point: newly diagnosed GD, antithyroid drugs for less than 3 months. PBMC RNA served as the TCR library source. Libraries of TCR beta came from iRepertoire HTBI primers plus Arm-PCR of CDR3 regions. TCRdb re-derived calls from the multiplex PCR reads in MiXCR, one entry per CDR3 protein. The sample lists around 450,000 distinct CDR3 sequences, just under 15% occurring once. The same data also contributed to another study, on T cells in Graves' hyperthyroidism and ophthalmopathy.

Here the sequenced sample was peripheral blood mononuclear cells (PBMCs), taken at new diagnosis, from a patient treated with antithyroid drugs. The receptors stem from a woman in her twenties or thirties with Graves disease.

This clonotype was seen repeatedly, ten times or more. J is TRBJ2-3 and V is TRBV12-3 or TRBV12-4; 11 bases are a match to TRBD2. CDR3 size: 14 residues. J lost 12 bases, V lost 4 bases, and 9 bases had no gene match. This chain's CDR3 is CASSSGLAGAVQYF. Written as DNA, the CDR3 is TGTGCCAGCAGTTCCGGACTAGCGGGCGCGGTTCAGTATTTT.

The chain links TRBV19 to TRBJ1-5, with D possibly matching TRBD1 (5 bases). Per germline, CDR1 LNHDA and CDR2 SQIVND (reference sequence). The CDR3 sequence is 16 residues long. The V gene lost 6 bases and the J gene lost 2 bases, with 17 bases spanning the gap. In nucleotides, the CDR3 is TGTGCCAGTAGCCCCGCTGGGGGGTATGGCAATCAGCCCCAGCATTTT. This sequence encodes CASSPAGGYGNQPQHF.

J is TRBJ2-2 and V is TRBV20-1; 7 positions match TRBD2. Germline V gene lookup returns CDR1 DFQATT and CDR2 SNEGSKA (reference sequence). The CDR3 length is 16 residues. V gave up 5 bases and J gave up 0 bases; unmatched junction bases: 9. CDR3 nucleotide sequence: TGCAGTGCTTTCTCGGGCGGGAGAGCGAACACCGGGGAGCTGTTTTTT. Encoded protein: CSAFSGGRANTGELFF.

This clonotype showed up just a few times. This may stem from a read error, because a much larger clone lies one nucleotide away. V usage is TRBV7-3 and J usage is TRBJ2-5, with D perhaps matching TRBD2 (6 bases). Deletions cut 2 bases from V and 11 bases from J, with 21 bases between. The CDR3 contains 15 residues. Germline CDR1 is SGHTA and CDR2 is FQGTGA. CDR3 sequence: CASSLYAGPQNEQYF. CDR3 in DNA: TGTGCCAGCAGCTTATACGCGGGGCCCCAAAATGAGCAGTACTTC.

In DNA, the CDR3 is TGTGCCAGCACCTCCAGACAGGGGCTAATGAACACTGAAGCTTTCTTT. Its translation: CASTSRQGLMNTEAFF. This chain connects TRBV27 to TRBJ1-1; 8 nucleotides line up with TRBD1. Germline V gene data show CDR1 as MNHEY and CDR2 as SMNVEV (reference sequence). Trimming cost V 7 bases and J 0 bases; bases outside gene matches: 10. This CDR3 is 16 amino acids long.

This sequence joins TRBV5-1 and TRBJ2-2, with 10 positions matching TRBD2. The germline gives CDR1 SGHRS, CDR2 YFSETQ. This CDR3 has 15 residues. The junction had 6 bases not matched to a gene; V was cut back by 6 bases and J by 4 bases. The CDR3 bases are TGCGCCAGCAATATCCTAGCGGGAGCCACCGGGGAGCTGTTTTTT. Translation gives CASNILAGATGELFF.

This sequence joins TRBV19 and TRBJ1-2; D is undetermined. The germline V gene encodes CDR1 LNHDA and CDR2 SQIVND (reference sequence). The CDR3 totals 15 residues. Trimming stripped 3 bases from V and 5 bases from J, with 16 bases between. CDR3 protein: CASSIQISGSYGYTF. The CDR3 DNA follows: TGTGCCAGTAGTATTCAGATCAGCGGCTCTTATGGCTACACCTTC.

The V and J genes are TRBV2 and TRBJ2-1, with a possible D match to TRBD2 (6 bases). Deletions cut 4 bases from V and 3 bases from J, with 13 bases between. The V gene's germline CDR1 is SNHLY and CDR2 FYNNEI. CDR3 size: 15 residues. The CDR3 reads CASSVERVSYNEQFF. The CDR3 DNA reads TGTGCCAGCAGTGTGGAGCGGGTGAGCTACAATGAGCAGTTCTTC.

This clonotype was counted at least ten times. The rearrangement links TRBV7-3 to TRBJ2-1; TRBD2 is a possible D gene (5 bases). Looked up from germline, CDR1 is SGHTA and CDR2 is FQGTGA. Between the trimmed V and J ends, which lost 1 base and 3 bases, there was a span of 13 bases. This CDR3 comprises 16 residues. CDR3 nucleotide sequence: TGTGCCAGCAGCTTAAAGAGGCGGGTAGGCTACAATGAGCAGTTCTTC. Protein product: CASSLKRRVGYNEQFF.

This clonotype was seen ten or more times. The chain is built from TRBV5-1 and TRBJ1-1; D remains ambiguous. Trimming took 2 bases from V and 0 from J, leaving 17 bases between them. Germline lookup yields CDR1 SGHRS and CDR2 YFSETQ. This CDR3 is built from 17 residues. CDR3 protein: CASSFGGWLVMNTEAFF. DNA for the CDR3: TGCGCCAGCAGCTTCGGTGGGTGGTTGGTCATGAACACTGAAGCTTTCTTT.

Ten or more counts support this clonotype. The CDR3 sequence is CATLGLDSTSGRPDTQYF. The CDR3 coding sequence is TGTGCCACCCTAGGGCTAGATTCGACTAGCGGGAGACCAGATACGCAGTATTTT. The chain joins TRBV15 to TRBJ2-3, with 12 nucleotides matching TRBD2. The CDR3 is 18 amino acids. The germline CDR1 and CDR2 sequences are LNHNV and YYDKDF (reference sequence). The V gene end was trimmed by 8 bases and the J gene end by 4 bases; junction bases not matched to a gene: 16.

The rearrangement uses TRBV7-2 and TRBJ2-1, with 14 nucleotides matching TRBD2. The germline V gene has CDR1 SGHTA and CDR2 FQGNSA. This CDR3 region has 16 residues. The V gene end was trimmed by 0 bases and the J gene end by 10 bases; junction bases not matched to a gene: 5. In DNA, the CDR3 is TGTGCCAGCAGCTTAGCCGGGACTAGCGGGAGAGGCGAGCAGTTCTTC. This gives the protein CASSLAGTSGRGEQFF.

The sample holds a few counts of this clonotype. The gene calls are TRBV25-1 and TRBJ1-1; no reliable D call. CDR1 is MGHDK, CDR2 SYGVNS, per germline. The CDR3 length is 13 residues. Trimming removed 7 bases from V and 2 bases from J, with 11 bases in between. The CDR3 DNA follows: TGTGCCAGCACGTTCGGCGGAAACACTGAAGCTTTCTTT. Translating it yields CASTFGGNTEAFF.

The chain has TRBV12-3 or TRBV12-4 and TRBJ1-2; no clear D. The CDR3 is made up of 13 amino acids. Trimming took 10 bases from V and 9 from J, leaving 21 bases between them. The CDR3 loop is CATSWRSRDRYTF. In nucleotides, the CDR3 is TGTGCCACAAGCTGGAGATCTCGGGATCGCTACACCTTC.

This clonotype was found many times. The chain couples TRBV20-1 to TRBJ2-5, with D tentatively TRBD2 (5 bases). CDR1 is DFQATT, CDR2 SNEGSKA, per germline (reference sequence). The CDR3 totals 11 residues. The CDR3 sequence: CSPLVAETQYF. As DNA, the CDR3 is TGCAGCCCCCTAGTAGCGGAGACCCAGTACTTC.

This clonotype was detected many times. The rearrangement links TRBV20-1 to TRBJ2-5, with 7 nucleotides matching TRBD2. The V segment lost 6 bases and the J segment 5 bases; nucleotides outside the gene matches: 9. Germline values: CDR1 DFQATT, CDR2 SNEGSKA (reference sequence). CDR3 length: 13 amino acids. CDR3 amino acids: CSAERGGWETQYF. DNA of the CDR3: TGCAGTGCAGAAAGGGGAGGGTGGGAGACCCAGTACTTC.

This clonotype was recorded many times. V gene TRBV11-2 combines with J gene TRBJ1-2; D may be TRBD1 (5 bases). The CDR3 sequence is 17 residues long. The germline gives CDR1 SGHAT, CDR2 FQNNGV. V was trimmed by 0 bases and J by 2 bases, leaving 16 bases between them. CDR3 in amino acids: CASSLEGVGGRNYGYTF. As DNA, the CDR3 is TGTGCCAGCAGCTTAGAGGGGGTTGGCGGACGGAACTATGGCTACACCTTC.

Many counts were recorded for this clonotype. This chain uses TRBV11-2 with TRBJ2-3, with TRBD2 matching over 10 bases. The CDR3 runs to 17 residues. Germline-derived CDR1 and CDR2 are SGHAT and FQNNGV. After removal of 1 base from V and 2 bases from J, the junction contained 6 bases not matched to a gene. CDR3 sequence (DNA): TGTGCCAGCAGCTTAGGCCGGACTAGCGGCCACACAGATACGCAGTATTTT. As protein: CASSLGRTSGHTDTQYF.

This clonotype has ten or more counts. The CDR3 protein is CASSPGLASSTDTQYF. CDR3 DNA sequence: TGCGCCAGCAGCCCGGGACTAGCGTCTAGCACAGATACGCAGTATTTT. The rearrangement links TRBV5-1 to TRBJ2-3; 10 bases align to TRBD2. Germline CDR1 and CDR2: SGHRS and YFSETQ. The CDR3 extends over 16 amino acids. After removal of 4 bases from V and 0 bases from J, the junction contained 5 bases not matched to a gene.

This chain links TRBV2 with TRBJ2-1, with D possibly TRBD2 on 6 matching bases. Deletions cut 6 bases from V and 7 bases from J, with 25 bases between. Germline V gene lookup returns CDR1 SNHLY and CDR2 FYNNEI. CDR3 length: 17 residues. Written as DNA, the CDR3 is TGTGCCAGCAGCGCCCGGTCGGAGAGAGCGGGCTATAATGAGCAGTTCTTC. Protein product: CASSARSERAGYNEQFF.

This clonotype occurred a few times. The chain carries TRBV5-1 and TRBJ2-3; D may correspond to TRBD1 or TRBD2 (5 bases each). CDR1 and CDR2 from the germline V gene are SGHRS and YFSETQ. CDR3 length equals 15 residues. Trimming pared 7 bases from V and 2 bases from J, leaving 17 bases between. This chain's CDR3 is CASWDPGPTTDTQYF. In DNA, the CDR3 is TGCGCCAGCTGGGACCCGGGACCCACCACAGATACGCAGTATTTT. Full variable domain (rest looked up from reference TRBV5-1 and TRBJ2-3): KAGVTQTPRYLIKTRGQQVTLSCSPISGHRSVSWYQQTPGQGLQFLFEYFSETQRNKGNFPGRFSGRQFSNSRSEMNVSTLELGDSALYLCASWDPGPTTDTQYFGPGTRLTVL.

V and J are TRBV4-1 and TRBJ1-2; weak D call: TRBD1 (6 bases). The germline V gene encodes CDR1 MGHRA and CDR2 YSYEKL. V lost 4 bases, J lost 0 bases, and 15 bases lay in between. The CDR3 length is 16 residues. CDR3 amino acids: CASSPRGQYPNYGYTF. CDR3 DNA sequence: TGCGCCAGCAGCCCTCGAGGACAGTACCCTAACTATGGCTACACCTTC.

This clonotype was seen repeatedly, ten times or more. The rearrangement uses TRBV6-1 and TRBJ2-5; TRBD1 aligns across 11 bases. The CDR3 contains 15 residues. Trimming took 6 bases from V and 8 from J; bases not matched to a gene: 11. Germline lookup yields CDR1 MNHNS and CDR2 SASEGT. The CDR3 loop is CASRPSPGQGETQYF. In DNA form, the CDR3 reads TGTGCCAGCAGGCCCTCTCCGGGACAGGGGGAAACCCAGTACTTC.

This clonotype came up many times. The gene calls are TRBV24-1 and TRBJ2-7; no reliable D call. Trimming stripped 4 bases from V and 3 bases from J, with 21 bases between. The CDR3 contains 17 residues. Per the germline V gene, CDR1 is KGHDR and CDR2 is SFDVKD. The CDR3 reads CATSDSRSETGRYEQYF. DNA of the CDR3: TGTGCCACCAGTGACTCCCGCTCGGAGACTGGTCGCTACGAGCAGTACTTC.

V usage is TRBV5-6 and J usage is TRBJ1-1, with D unclear. Germline CDR1 and CDR2: SGHDT and YYEEEE. With 4 bases removed from V and 2 bases from J, the gap between germline ends came to 15 bases. CDR3 length: 15 residues. The CDR3 nucleotides are TGTGCCAGCAGCCCCCCGGACGGTGACAACACTGAAGCTTTCTTT. Protein sequence: CASSPPDGDNTEAFF.

This clonotype was seen repeatedly, ten times or more. The chain recombines TRBV29-1 with TRBJ2-6; 8 bases line up with TRBD1. Germline CDR1 SQVTM, CDR2 ANQGSEA. V shed 4 bases and J 3 bases; nucleotides not matched to a gene: 2. The CDR3 is 14 amino acids. The CDR3, as DNA: TGCAGCGTTGGGACAGGGATTGGGGCCAACGTCCTGACTTTC. Amino acids: CSVGTGIGANVLTF.

V usage is TRBV12-3 or TRBV12-4 and J usage is TRBJ2-2; D is unresolved. This CDR3 has 14 residues. V dropped 11 bases and J dropped 1 base, with 14 bases sitting between them. CDR3 sequence reads: CASGFGKNTGELFF. In nucleotides, the CDR3 is TGTGCCTCTGGCTTTGGGAAGAACACCGGGGAGCTGTTTTTT.

This chain joins TRBV7-8 and TRBJ1-5, with 8 bases aligning to TRBD1. CDR1 and CDR2 from the germline V gene are SGHVS and FQNEAQ. There are 16 residues in the CDR3. V shed 5 bases and J 2 bases; nucleotides not matched to a gene: 8. The CDR3 loop reads CASSPRPGGGNQPQHF. The CDR3 DNA reads TGTGCCAGCAGCCCCAGGCCAGGGGGCGGCAATCAGCCCCAGCATTTT. Together with reference TRBV7-8 and TRBJ1-5, the CDR3 gives the full variable domain: GAGVSQSPRYKVAKRGQDVALRCDPISGHVSLFWYQQALGQGPEFLTYFQNEAQLDKSGLPSDRFFAERPEGSVSTLKIQRTQQEDSAVYLCASSPRPGGGNQPQHFGDGTRLSIL.

At least ten counts were recorded for this clonotype. The chain combines TRBV9 with TRBJ1-5; 7 bases map to TRBD1. Germline values: CDR1 SGDLS, CDR2 YYNGEE. This CDR3 has 17 residues. With 3 bases clipped from V and 1 base from J, the junction kept 10 bases outside the gene matches. The CDR3 is CASSGTEGAPSNQPQHF. The CDR3 nucleotides read TGTGCCAGCAGCGGGACGGAGGGGGCGCCGAGCAATCAGCCCCAGCATTTT.

There are a few counts of this clonotype. V gene TRBV7-8 combines with J gene TRBJ2-2, with D perhaps TRBD1 or TRBD2 (6 bases each). The germline CDR1 and CDR2 sequences are SGHVS and FQNEAQ. The V and J ends lost 1 base and 7 bases respectively, with 16 bases between them. The CDR3 runs 16 residues. CDR3 nucleotides: TGTGCCAGCAGCTTAGGACAGGCGGGGTGGGGCGGGGAGCTGTTTTTT. Protein sequence: CASSLGQAGWGGELFF.

Ten or more counts support this clonotype. V and J are TRBV12-3 or TRBV12-4 and TRBJ2-4, with a possible D match to TRBD2 (6 bases). CDR3 length equals 16 residues. Trimming took off 3 bases at V and 1 base at J, with 13 bases between the two ends. The CDR3 spells CASSFRAGMAKNIQYF. DNA of the CDR3: TGTGCCAGCAGTTTTAGGGCGGGGATGGCCAAAAACATTCAGTACTTC.

In this sample, this clonotype turned up many times. The chain recombines TRBV27 with TRBJ2-1, with 8 nucleotides matching TRBD2. The J segment lost 5 bases and the V segment lost 6 bases, leaving 12 bases of the junction unmatched. CDR3 length: 16 amino acids. From germline, CDR1 is MNHEY and CDR2 SMNVEV (reference sequence). CDR3 protein: CASSPWIAGRDNEQFF. The DNA of the CDR3 is TGTGCCAGCAGCCCCTGGATAGCGGGACGCGACAATGAGCAGTTCTTC.